This T cell receptor beta chain was captured in a study of blood T cell repertoires in COVID-19. Study-wide background: Some COVID-19 samples were acute and others convalescent; all came from the United States, Italy and Spain. T cells, B-cell-depleted T cells, or PBMCs supplied cDNA or gDNA.

The CDR3 runs to 18 residues. Germline CDR1 is SGHNT and CDR2 is YYREEE (reference sequence). J lost 4 bases, V lost 4 bases, and 16 bases had no gene match. In the study's own analysis: Reference gene primer amplification yielded estimated nucleated cell counts. Sequenced by immunoSEQ multiplex PCR; TCRdb stores in-frame clones only, minus some. From that table come the V and J calls and clone size; the DNA was used to work out D and trimming. The sample yields a few hundred thousand clones, 80% to 90% seen once. V usage is TRBV5-4 and J usage is TRBJ2-7; 11 bases match TRBD2. Specimen: peripheral blood. This clonotype was obtained from a woman in her forties or fifties with acute or convalescent COVID-19. CDR3 bases: TGTGCCAGCAGCCGCGGAGGGACTAGCGGAGGGACCTTGTACGAGCAGTACTTC. This codes for CASSRGGTSGGTLYEQYF.